This TCR beta chain originates from a study of shared clonotypes between healthy human individuals. Sequencing used immunoSEQ multiplex PCR; TCRdb keeps in-frame clones, though not all of them. In the table there are more than 1,200,000 clones, around 98.5% of which are singletons. This CDR3 has 18 residues. J lost 2 bases, V lost 1 base, and 9 bases had no gene match. The germline V gene encodes CDR1 KGHSH and CDR2 LQKENI. V and J are TRBV18 and TRBJ2-2, with 8 bases lining up with TRBD1. The clonotype comes from a man aged 30-40 years in good health. Sequencing was done on a sample of naive CD4+ T cells sorted from blood. The subset is: CD45RA+ positively selected. DNA of the CDR3: TGTGCCAGCTCACCACTAAACGCAGGGGGCCAAAACACCGGGGAGCTGTTTTTT. This translates into CASSPLNAGGQNTGELFF.